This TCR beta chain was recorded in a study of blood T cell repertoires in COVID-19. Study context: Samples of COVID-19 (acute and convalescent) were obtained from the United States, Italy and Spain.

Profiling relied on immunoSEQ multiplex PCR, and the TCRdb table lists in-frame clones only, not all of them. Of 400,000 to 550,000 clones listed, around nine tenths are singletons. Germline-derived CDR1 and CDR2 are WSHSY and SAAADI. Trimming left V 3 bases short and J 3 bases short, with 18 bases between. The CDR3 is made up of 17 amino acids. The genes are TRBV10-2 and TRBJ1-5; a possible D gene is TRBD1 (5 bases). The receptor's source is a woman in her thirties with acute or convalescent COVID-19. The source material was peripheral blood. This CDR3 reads CASSELGGGVNNQPQHF. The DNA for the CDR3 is TGCGCCAGCAGTGAATTGGGCGGGGGAGTAAACAATCAGCCCCAGCATTTT.